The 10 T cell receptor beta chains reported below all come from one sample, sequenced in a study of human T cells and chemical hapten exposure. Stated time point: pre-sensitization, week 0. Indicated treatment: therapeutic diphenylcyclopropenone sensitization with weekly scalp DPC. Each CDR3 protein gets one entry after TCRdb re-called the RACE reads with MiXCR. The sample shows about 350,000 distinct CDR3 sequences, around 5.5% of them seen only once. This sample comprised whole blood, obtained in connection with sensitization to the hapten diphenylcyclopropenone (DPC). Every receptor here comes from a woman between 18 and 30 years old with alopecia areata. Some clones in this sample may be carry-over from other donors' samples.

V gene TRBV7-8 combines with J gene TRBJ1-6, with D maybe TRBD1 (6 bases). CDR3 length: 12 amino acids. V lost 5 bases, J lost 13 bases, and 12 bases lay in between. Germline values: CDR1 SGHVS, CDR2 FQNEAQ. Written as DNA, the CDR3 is TGTGCCAGCAGCGTACAGGGAGGGCCCCTCCACTTT. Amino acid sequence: CASSVQGGPLHF.

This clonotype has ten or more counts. The CDR3 sequence: CAIRGSTEAFF. CDR3 coding DNA: TGTGCCATCAGAGGGAGCACTGAAGCTTTCTTT. The chain uses TRBV10-3 and TRBJ1-1; D gene ambiguous. CDR3 length equals 11 residues. The germline V gene encodes CDR1 ENHRY and CDR2 SYGVKD. The germline V and J ends were trimmed by 6 bases and 4 bases, with 6 bases remaining between them.

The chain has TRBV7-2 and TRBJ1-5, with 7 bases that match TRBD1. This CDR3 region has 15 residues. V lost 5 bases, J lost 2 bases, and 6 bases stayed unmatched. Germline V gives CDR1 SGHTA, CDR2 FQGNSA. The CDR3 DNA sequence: TGTGCCAGCAGCGCAGGACAGGCGGGCAATCAGCCCCAGCATTTT. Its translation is CASSAGQAGNQPQHF.

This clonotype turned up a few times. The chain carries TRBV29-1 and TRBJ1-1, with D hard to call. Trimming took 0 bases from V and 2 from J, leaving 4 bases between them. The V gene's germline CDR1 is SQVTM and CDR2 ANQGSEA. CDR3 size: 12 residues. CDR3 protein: CSVEDLNTEAFF. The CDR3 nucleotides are TGCAGCGTTGAAGATCTAAACACTGAAGCTTTCTTT.

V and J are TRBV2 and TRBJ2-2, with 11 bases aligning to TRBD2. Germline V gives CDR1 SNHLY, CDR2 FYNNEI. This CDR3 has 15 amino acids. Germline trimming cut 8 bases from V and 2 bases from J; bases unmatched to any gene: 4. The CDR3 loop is CASGGTSGNTGELFF. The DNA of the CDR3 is TGTGCCAGCGGCGGGACTAGCGGAAACACCGGGGAGCTGTTTTTT. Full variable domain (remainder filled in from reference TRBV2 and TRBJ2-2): EPEVTQTPSHQVTQMGQEVILRCVPISNHLYFYWYRQILGQKVEFLVSFYNNEISEKSEIFDDQFSVERPDGSNFTLKIRSTKLEDSAMYFCASGGTSGNTGELFFGEGSRLTVL.

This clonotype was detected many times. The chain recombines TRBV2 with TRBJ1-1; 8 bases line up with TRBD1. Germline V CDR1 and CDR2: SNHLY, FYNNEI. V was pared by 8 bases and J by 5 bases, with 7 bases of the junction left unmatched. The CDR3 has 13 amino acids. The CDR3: CASRQTGVTEAFF. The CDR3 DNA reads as TGTGCCAGCCGCCAGACAGGGGTTACTGAAGCTTTCTTT.

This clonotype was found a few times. CDR3 sequence: CASRTGSSTDTQYF. CDR3 in DNA: TGTGCCAGCAGGACAGGTTCTAGCACAGATACGCAGTATTTT. The chain uses TRBV12-3 or TRBV12-4 and TRBJ2-3; perhaps TRBD1 as D (6 bases). The CDR3 has 14 residues. Trimming took 6 bases from V and 0 from J, leaving 10 bases between them.

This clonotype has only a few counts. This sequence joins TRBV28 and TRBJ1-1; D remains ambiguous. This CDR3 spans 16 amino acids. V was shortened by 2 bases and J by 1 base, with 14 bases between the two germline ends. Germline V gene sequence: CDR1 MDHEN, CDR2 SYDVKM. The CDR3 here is CASSLGELDTNTEAFF. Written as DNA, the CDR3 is TGTGCCAGCAGTTTAGGGGAGCTAGATACGAACACTGAAGCTTTCTTT.

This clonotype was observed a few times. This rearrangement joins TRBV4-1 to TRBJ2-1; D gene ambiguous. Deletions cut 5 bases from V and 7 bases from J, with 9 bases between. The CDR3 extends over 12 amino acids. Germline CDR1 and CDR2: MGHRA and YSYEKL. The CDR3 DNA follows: TGCGCCAGCAGCTCATACGGAAATGAGCAGTTCTTC. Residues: CASSSYGNEQFF.

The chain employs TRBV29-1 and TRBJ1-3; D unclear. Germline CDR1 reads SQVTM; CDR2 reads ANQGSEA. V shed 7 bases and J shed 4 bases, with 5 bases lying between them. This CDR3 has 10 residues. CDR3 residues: CSALGNTIYF. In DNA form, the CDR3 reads TGCAGCGCATTAGGAAACACCATATATTTT. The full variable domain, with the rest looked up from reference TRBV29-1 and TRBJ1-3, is SAVISQKPSRDICQRGTSLTIQCQVDSQVTMMFWYRQQPGQSLTLIATANQGSEATYESGFVIDKFPISRPNLTFSTLTVSNMSPEDSSIYLCSALGNTIYFGEGSWLTVV.